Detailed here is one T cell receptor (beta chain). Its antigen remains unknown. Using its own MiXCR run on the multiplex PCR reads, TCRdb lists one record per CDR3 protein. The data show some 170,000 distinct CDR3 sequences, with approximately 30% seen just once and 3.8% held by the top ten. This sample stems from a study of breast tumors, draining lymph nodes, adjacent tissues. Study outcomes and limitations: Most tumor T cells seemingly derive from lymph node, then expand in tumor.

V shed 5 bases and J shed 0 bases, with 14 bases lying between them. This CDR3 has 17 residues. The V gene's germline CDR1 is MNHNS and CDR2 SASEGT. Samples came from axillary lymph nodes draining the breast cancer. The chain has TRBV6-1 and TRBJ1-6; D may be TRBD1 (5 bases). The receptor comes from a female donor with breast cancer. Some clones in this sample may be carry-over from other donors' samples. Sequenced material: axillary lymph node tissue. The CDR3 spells CASSLTSGGSYNSPLHF. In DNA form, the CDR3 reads TGTGCCAGCAGTCTGACTAGCGGGGGCTCCTATAATTCACCCCTCCACTTT.